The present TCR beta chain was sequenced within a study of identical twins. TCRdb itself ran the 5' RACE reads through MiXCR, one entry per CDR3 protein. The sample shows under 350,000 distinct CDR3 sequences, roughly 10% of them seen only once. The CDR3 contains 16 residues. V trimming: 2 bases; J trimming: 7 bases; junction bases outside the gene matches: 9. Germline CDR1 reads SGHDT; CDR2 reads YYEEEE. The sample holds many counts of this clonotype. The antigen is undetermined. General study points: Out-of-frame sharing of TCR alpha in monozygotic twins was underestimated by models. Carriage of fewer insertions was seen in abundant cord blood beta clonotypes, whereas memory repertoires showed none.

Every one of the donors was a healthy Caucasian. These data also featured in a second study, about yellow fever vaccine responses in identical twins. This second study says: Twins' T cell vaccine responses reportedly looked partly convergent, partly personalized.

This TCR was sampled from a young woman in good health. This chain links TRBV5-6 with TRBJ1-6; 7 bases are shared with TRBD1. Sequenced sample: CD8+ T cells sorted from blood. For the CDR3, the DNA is TGTGCCAGCAGCTTCCCGACCGGGACAGAGAATTCACCCCTCCACTTT. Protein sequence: CASSFPTGTENSPLHF.